Sequencing of this T cell receptor (beta chain) was carried out in a study of cytomegalovirus exposure and HLA in healthy donors. Study-wide results and caveats: Through in vitro validation, three CMV-associated chains were shown to be specific for CMV antigens. In a later analysis, at a false discovery rate of 0.05, under 20,000 TCR beta sequences matched HLA alleles. In a later analysis, a missense DCLRE1C variant was linked to TCR beta V- and J-gene trimming.

PCR employed 60 Vbeta and 13 Jbeta primers. The assay was immunoSEQ multiplex PCR, and TCRdb's table has in-frame clones only and misses some. The sample carries some 150,000 clones, around 69% recorded once. About this clone itself: Its antigen is not identified.

This sequence originates from a woman younger than 45 in good health and CMV-seronegative. The material sequenced was PBMCs.

DNA of the CDR3: TGTGCCAGCAGTTACTCTCCCCGTTTGTTGAATGAGCAGTTCTTC. Translation: CASSYSPRLLNEQFF. The chain carries TRBV6-5 and TRBJ2-1; D gene uncertain. V lost 0 bases and J lost 7, with 13 bases in between. The CDR3 is 15 amino acids. Germline V gene lookup returns CDR1 MNHEY and CDR2 SVGAGI.